One sample yielded the 4 T cell receptor beta chains listed below, sequenced in a study of tumor-infiltrating lymphocytes in localized non-small cell lung cancer. Sequencing was performed with immunoSEQ multiplex PCR; in TCRdb, only in-frame clones are kept and a portion is missing. The sample has about 16,000 clones, approximately 71% seen once. Sequencing was done on a sample of lung tumor tissue. The receptor source for this set is a human donor with non-small cell lung cancer.

V and J are TRBV6-5 and TRBJ2-7; D may be TRBD2 (5 bases). The CDR3 is 13 residues long. Germline V CDR1 and CDR2: MNHEY, SVGAGI. V lost 5 bases and J lost 1, with 9 bases in between. The chain's CDR3 is CASSVEGSYEQYF. In nucleotides, the CDR3 is TGTGCCAGCAGTGTTGAGGGTTCCTACGAGCAGTACTTC.

This clone was counted between two and nine times. The J gene is TRBJ1-3, the V gene TRBV2; unclear D gene. Germline V lookup: CDR1 SNHLY, CDR2 FYNNEI. CDR3 length equals 13 residues. The germline V and J ends were trimmed by 4 bases and 0 bases, with 4 bases remaining between them. CDR3 loop: CASSVSSGNTIYF. The DNA for the CDR3 is TGTGCCAGCAGTGTAAGCTCTGGAAACACCATATATTTT.

This chain connects TRBV5-5 to TRBJ1-1; D is possibly TRBD1 (5 bases). This CDR3 is 13 amino acids long. The germline V gene has CDR1 SGHKS and CDR2 YYEKEE (reference sequence). Trimming pared 4 bases from V and 5 bases from J, leaving 12 bases between. The DNA for the CDR3 is TGTGCCAGCAGCCGTACTCAGGGAACTGAAGCTTTCTTT. Its protein is CASSRTQGTEAFF.

V usage is TRBV28 and J usage is TRBJ1-2; D possibly corresponds to TRBD1 (5 bases). Germline V gene data show CDR1 as MDHEN and CDR2 as SYDVKM. This CDR3 is 15 amino acids long. V lost 6 bases to trimming and J lost 7 bases, with 21 bases between them. The CDR3 region has the DNA TGTGCCAGCAGATTCCGGGACGTGAGCACTTCTGGCTACACCTTC. It translates to CASRFRDVSTSGYTF.